This entry lists 4 T cell receptor beta chains sequenced from one sample in a study of T cell responses to AZD1222 COVID-19 vaccine (dated by TCRdb to the early 2020s). Explained via the paper, the time point label denotes: about 28 days (+/-7) after the second vaccine dose. To prepare the library, the immunoSEQ multiplex PCR assay was applied. In TCRdb, the immuneACCESS table is reduced to in-frame sequences with V and J assigned. These tables do not hold every clone; where another copy was compared, an unresolved V gene accounts for under half, and the others remain unexplained. A total of about 89,000 clones appear in this sample, 70% to 90% of them only once. The ten largest clones capture around 5.5% of the sample. Here the sequenced sample was peripheral blood, taken 28 days after the second AZD1222 dose. The receptors derive from an adult who received the AZD1222 COVID-19 vaccine.

The gene calls are TRBV3-1 (or the pseudogene TRBV3-2) and TRBJ1-5; D is unresolved. This CDR3 has 16 amino acids. The V end lost 4 bases, the J end lost 6 bases, and 19 bases lay between the germline ends. Germline V gene lookup returns CDR1 LGHDT and CDR2 YNNKEL (reference sequence). CDR3 amino acids: CASSPRTPPDGQPQHF. CDR3 nucleotides: TGTGCCAGCAGCCCCAGGACTCCTCCTGACGGTCAGCCCCAGCATTTT.

The V gene is TRBV10-2, the J gene TRBJ2-1; TRBD2 aligns across 10 bases. V shed 4 bases and J 2 bases; nucleotides not matched to a gene: 2. This CDR3 contains 15 residues. Germline V lookup: CDR1 WSHSY, CDR2 SAAADI. CDR3: CASSVLAGTYNEQFF. The CDR3 DNA sequence: TGCGCCAGCAGTGTACTAGCGGGGACCTACAATGAGCAGTTCTTC.

V is TRBV28 and J is TRBJ1-4; D gene unclear. The CDR3 runs 11 residues. V lost 7 bases and J 14 bases, leaving 14 bases between the germline ends. Per the germline V gene, CDR1 is MDHEN and CDR2 is SYDVKM. CDR3 bases: TGTGCCAGCACCCTGGGGTCCGGGCTGTTTTTT. Residues: CASTLGSGLFF.

This clone was seen only once. The genes are TRBV19 and TRBJ1-2; D is possibly TRBD1 (5 bases). The germline V gene encodes CDR1 LNHDA and CDR2 SQIVND (reference sequence). The CDR3 consists of 13 residues. Trimming pared 2 bases from V and 7 bases from J, leaving 11 bases between. Here the CDR3 DNA reads TGTGCCAGTAGTATACAGGGAAAGTCTGGCTACACCTTC. Translated: CASSIQGKSGYTF. The full variable domain, with the rest looked up from reference TRBV19 and TRBJ1-2, is DGGITQSPKYLFRKEGQNVTLSCEQNLNHDAMYWYRQDPGQGLRLIYYSQIVNDFQKGDIAEGYSVSREKKESFPLTVTSAQKNPTAFYLCASSIQGKSGYTFGSGTRLTVV.